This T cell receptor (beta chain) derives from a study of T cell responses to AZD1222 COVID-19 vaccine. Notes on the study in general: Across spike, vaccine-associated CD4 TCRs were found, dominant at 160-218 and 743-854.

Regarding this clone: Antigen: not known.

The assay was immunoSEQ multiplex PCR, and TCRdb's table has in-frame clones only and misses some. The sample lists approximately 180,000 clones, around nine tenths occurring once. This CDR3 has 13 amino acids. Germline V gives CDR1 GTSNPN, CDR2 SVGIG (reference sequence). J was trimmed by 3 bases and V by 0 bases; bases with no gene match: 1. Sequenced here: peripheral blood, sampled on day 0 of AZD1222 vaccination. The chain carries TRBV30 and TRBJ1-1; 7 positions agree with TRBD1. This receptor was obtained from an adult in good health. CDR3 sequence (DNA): TGTGCCTGGAGTGTACAGGGGTACACTGAAGCTTTCTTT. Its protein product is CAWSVQGYTEAFF.